The entry that follows covers one TCR beta chain sequence. Its binding antigen is unknown. One junction end does not reproduce the germline sequence, and a read error may be involved. TCRbeta CDR3 regions were amplified from genomic DNA by means of the immunoSEQ Assay, a bias-controlled multiplex PCR. In the authors' own workflow: Nucleated cell counts per sample were estimated from amplification of reference gene primers within the assay. To quantify the absolute abundance of each unique TCRbeta CDR3 rearrangement, sequence reads were collapsed and filtered. For each sample, productive Simpson clonality was calculated by taking the square root of Simpson's diversity index across productive rearrangements. Held by TCRdb, this immuneACCESS table contains in-frame sequences only and omits some clones. Under half of the omission traces to an unresolved V gene where checked; the cause of the rest is unknown. V and J calls and clone size are those listed in that table; D and trimming were worked out from the DNA. This sample comprises approximately 210,000 clones, more than 75% of them detected only once. Roughly 7.2% of the sample goes to the ten largest clones.

The record originates from a study of blood T cell repertoires in COVID-19 (TCRdb year 2020). In terms of the full investigation: ImmuneRACE Cohort 3 recovered participants were defined by two consecutive negative NP/OP PCR tests, healthcare professional clearance, or symptom resolution. The repertoires were made available in a free public database intended to serve as a resource for research on the immune response to SARS-CoV-2. Where available, HLA class I and class II types were taken from metadata supplied by the sample provider and were not determined by assay-based typing. The material from the prospective study consisted of cDNA or gDNA derived from T cells, B-cell-depleted T cells, or PBMCs. Samples were obtained from the ongoing ImmuneRACE study (first 160 participants) and from some 1,300 subjects provided by 6 global collaborators. Deeply sampled blood TCRbeta repertoires from subjects exposed to, actively infected with, or recovered from COVID-19 were included in the dataset. Sample metadata almost always included a de-identified subject ID, COVID-19 status, age in years and sex. The collaborator samples originated in the United States, Italy and Spain and spanned the acute and convalescent phases of COVID-19.

Taken from cysteine to phenylalanine, the CDR3 has 17 residues. The only DNA kept is the CDR3, 51 bases in frame from the first base. CDR1 and CDR2 (SGHVS, FNYEAQ) derive from the germline V gene. What the study reported, not specific to this receptor: The amount of clinical and demographic metadata varied by source and participant and was provided uncurated.

Participants in the prospective study were enrolled through a virtual design, were aged 18 to 89 years, and lived in some 24 United States geographic areas. To assign participants to cohorts, the prospective study relied on clinical history that participants themselves reported in a screening survey and a study questionnaire. In the prospective study, whole blood, serum and a nasopharyngeal or oropharyngeal swab were collected from each participant by mobile phlebotomists. Over an approximately 2-month period, participants in the prospective study had the option of providing additional blood draws and questionnaires. Before DNA extraction, prospective study blood samples were shipped either frozen or at room temperature.

The TCR sequence derives from a young man in a cohort exposed to, infected with or recovered from COVID-19 (not recorded which). The rearranged chain carries TRBV7-6 and TRBJ2-7; the central 8 bases match TRBD1. Sequenced material: PBMCs or T cells enriched from blood (not recorded which). In nucleotides, the sequence is TGTGCCAGCAGCCCATTACCCCTAGGACAGGGCTCCAACGAGCAGTACTTC. Its coded protein is CASSPLPLGQGSNEQYF.